This T cell receptor (beta chain) was captured in a study of OX40 agonist ivuxolimab in advanced cancers. Overall study context: Patients received the agonistic anti-OX40 (CD134) antibody ivuxolimab.

Cycle 7 day 1, cycle 4 day 1, and baseline were the timepoints at which blood was sampled. This CDR3 region has 15 residues. Trimming took 4 bases from V and 7 from J, leaving 19 bases between them. CDR1 MGHDK and CDR2 SYGVNS come from the germline V gene. Generated by immunoSEQ multiplex PCR, the TCRdb table keeps only in-frame clones and is missing some. The table shows about 36,000 clones, with more than 65% occurring only once. This clonotype was sampled from an adult with an advanced solid tumor such as melanoma, head and neck, liver or kidney cancer. The sample here was CD4+ or CD8+ T cells sorted from blood, taken in a trial of the OX40 agonist ivuxolimab. The chain couples TRBV25-1 to TRBJ1-1, with D possibly TRBD1 on 6 matching bases. CDR3 in DNA: TGTGCCAGCAGTGGACACGATAGGGGACAAATTGAAGCTTTCTTT. This translates into CASSGHDRGQIEAFF.